These 14 T cell receptor beta chains came from one sample sequenced in a study of CD8+ T cells in alopecia areata. Extraction of RNA preceded its reverse transcription into cDNA, which served as the sequencing template. Only in-frame clones appear in the TCRdb table, and some are missing; sequencing was by immunoSEQ multiplex PCR. This table holds about 180,000 clones, about half found once. Treatment: oral pan-JAK inhibitor, 5-10 mg twice daily. Sequencing was performed on CD8+ T cells sorted from blood, taken at roughly week 53, from a patient treated with tofacitinib. These receptor sequences come from a human donor with alopecia areata.

V gene TRBV5-1 combines with J gene TRBJ2-3; D gene uncertain. This CDR3 is built from 12 residues. V was shortened by 4 bases and J by 12 bases, with 15 bases between the two germline ends. Germline CDR1 reads SGHRS; CDR2 reads YFSETQ. The CDR3 loop is CASSDQLEDQYF. CDR3 in DNA: TGCGCCAGCAGCGACCAGTTGGAAGACCAGTATTTT.

J is TRBJ2-7 and V is TRBV30, with D tentatively TRBD1 (5 bases). Germline CDR1 and CDR2: GTSNPN and SVGIG (reference sequence). CDR3 length: 13 residues. The V end lost 2 bases, the J end lost 0 bases, and 8 bases lay between the germline ends. The CDR3, as DNA: TGTGCCTGGAGTTGGGGCACCTCCTACGAGCAGTACTTC. Its translation: CAWSWGTSYEQYF.

This clone was found many times. This rearrangement joins TRBV4-2 to TRBJ2-7, with D possibly TRBD1 on 5 matching bases. Germline V lookup: CDR1 LGHNA, CDR2 YNFKEQ. V was cut by 0 bases and J by 2 bases, with 11 bases left in between. CDR3 size: 15 residues. The CDR3 coding sequence is TGTGCCAGCAGCCAAGAAAGGAGACAGACCTACGAGCAGTACTTC. The encoded protein is CASSQERRQTYEQYF.

The V call is TRBV7-9, the J call TRBJ1-1; D remains ambiguous. Germline V gene lookup returns CDR1 SEHNR and CDR2 FQNEAQ (reference sequence). Deletions cut 1 base from V and 6 bases from J, with 6 bases between. The CDR3 contains 12 residues. Here the CDR3 DNA reads TGTGCCAGCAGCTTAGAGGGAGCTGAAGCTTTCTTT. It specifies CASSLEGAEAFF.

This clone was seen a handful of times. The chain couples TRBV11-2 to TRBJ2-7; possibly TRBD1 for D (7 bases). This CDR3 is 14 amino acids long. Per the germline V gene, CDR1 is SGHAT and CDR2 is FQNNGV. Trimming stripped 5 bases from V and 7 bases from J, with 18 bases between. This CDR3 is CASSLAGQSWEQYF. The CDR3 DNA is TGTGCCAGCAGCCTTGCGGGACAGAGTTGGGAGCAGTACTTC. Variable domain in full (rest from reference TRBV11-2 and TRBJ2-7): EAGVAQSPRYKIIEKRQSVAFWCNPISGHATLYWYQQILGQGPKLLIQFQNNGVVDDSQLPKDRFSAERLKGVDSTLKIQPAKLEDSAVYLCASSLAGQSWEQYFGPGTRLTVT.

V and J are TRBV15 and TRBJ1-5, with TRBD1 matching over 7 bases. This CDR3 has 15 residues. Germline V gene sequence: CDR1 LNHNV, CDR2 YYDKDF (reference sequence). Trimming cost V 1 base and J 4 bases; bases outside gene matches: 4. The DNA for the CDR3 is TGTGCCACCAGCAGAGGACAGGGAGTGAATCAGCCCCAGCATTTT. It specifies CATSRGQGVNQPQHF.

This clone has just one count. The V and J genes are TRBV15 and TRBJ1-6; 7 nucleotides agree with TRBD1. This CDR3 region has 17 residues. In germline, CDR1 is LNHNV, CDR2 YYDKDF (reference sequence). V lost 3 bases to trimming and J lost 0 bases; unmatched junction nucleotides: 5. CDR3 region: CATSSRGSSSYNSPLHF. The CDR3 DNA reads TGTGCCACCAGCAGCAGGGGGTCGAGCTCCTATAATTCACCCCTCCACTTT.

This clone has just one count. CDR3: CSVSTSGGRTDTQYF. CDR3 nucleotides: TGCAGCGTTTCGACTAGCGGGGGGCGCACAGATACGCAGTATTTT. This chain connects TRBV29-1 to TRBJ2-3; 13 bases match TRBD2. The V segment lost 5 bases and the J segment 1 base; nucleotides outside the gene matches: 3. Per the germline V gene, CDR1 is SQVTM and CDR2 is ANQGSEA. The CDR3 runs 15 residues.

This clone was recorded a few times. The chain recombines TRBV14 with TRBJ2-4; tentative D call: TRBD2 (7 bases). The length of the CDR3 is 14 residues. V was pared by 4 bases and J by 7 bases, with 14 bases between. Germline values: CDR1 SGHDN, CDR2 FVKESK. The CDR3 here is CASSLNREGNIQYF. In nucleotides, the CDR3 is TGTGCCAGCAGCCTTAACAGGGAGGGTAACATTCAGTACTTC. Full variable domain (remainder filled in from reference TRBV14 and TRBJ2-4): EAGVTQFPSHSVIEKGQTVTLRCDPISGHDNLYWYRRVMGKEIKFLLHFVKESKQDESGMPNNRFLAERTGGTYSTLKVQPAELEDSGVYFCASSLNREGNIQYFGAGTRLSVL.

V usage is TRBV6-1 and J usage is TRBJ1-1; no definite D call. The CDR3 has 15 amino acids. Germline V gene data show CDR1 as MNHNS and CDR2 as SASEGT. V was pared by 6 bases and J by 3 bases, with 17 bases between. Here the CDR3 reads CASSDSGSPYTEAFF. The DNA of the CDR3 is TGTGCCAGCAGCGATTCTGGCTCACCATACACTGAAGCTTTCTTT.

The chain links TRBV7-3 to TRBJ2-3; D unresolved. V dropped 3 bases and J dropped 4 bases, with 11 bases sitting between them. The CDR3 runs to 14 residues. CDR1 is SGHTA, CDR2 FQGTGA, per germline. The CDR3 sequence is CASSLFGLADTQYF. CDR3 nucleotide sequence: TGTGCCAGCAGCTTGTTCGGGTTAGCAGATACGCAGTATTTT.

The chain is built from TRBV18 and TRBJ2-2; 7 bases are shared with TRBD2. After removal of 0 bases from V and 1 base from J, the junction contained 2 bases not matched to a gene. The CDR3 consists of 16 residues. Looked up from germline, CDR1 is KGHSH and CDR2 is LQKENI. The CDR3 sequence is CASSPPRGGNTGELFF. The DNA for the CDR3 is TGTGCCAGCTCACCACCGCGCGGGGGGAACACCGGGGAGCTGTTTTTT.

The rearrangement joins TRBV5-1 to TRBJ2-1, with D perhaps being TRBD1 or TRBD2 (5 bases each). Germline V lookup: CDR1 SGHRS, CDR2 YFSETQ. This CDR3 is built from 14 residues. Trimming pared 4 bases from V and 5 bases from J, leaving 13 bases between. The CDR3 spells CASSVWGPDNEQFF. CDR3 coding DNA: TGCGCCAGCAGCGTATGGGGACCCGACAATGAGCAGTTCTTC.

The chain joins TRBV9 to TRBJ1-4, with D unresolved. The germline gives CDR1 SGDLS, CDR2 YYNGEE. The CDR3 is 13 amino acids. V was shortened by 0 bases and J by 5 bases, with 5 bases between the two germline ends. The CDR3 sequence: CASSVGQNEKLFF. As DNA, the CDR3 is TGTGCCAGCAGCGTAGGGCAGAATGAAAAACTGTTTTTT.